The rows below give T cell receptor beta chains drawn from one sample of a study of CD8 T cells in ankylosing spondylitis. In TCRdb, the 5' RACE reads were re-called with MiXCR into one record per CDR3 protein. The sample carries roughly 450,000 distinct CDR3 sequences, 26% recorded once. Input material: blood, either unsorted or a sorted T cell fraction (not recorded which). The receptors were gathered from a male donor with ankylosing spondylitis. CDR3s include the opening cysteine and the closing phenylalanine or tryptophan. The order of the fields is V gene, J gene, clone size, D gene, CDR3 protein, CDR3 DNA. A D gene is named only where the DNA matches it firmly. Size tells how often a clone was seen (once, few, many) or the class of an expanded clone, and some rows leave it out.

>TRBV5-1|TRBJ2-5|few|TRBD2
CASSLVSGSLQETQYF
TGCGCCAGCAGCTTGGTTAGCGGGAGCCTTCAAGAGACCCAGTACTTC
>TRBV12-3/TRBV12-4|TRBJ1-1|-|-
CASRAGPVNTEAFF
TGTGCCAGCAGGGCGGGACCGGTGAACACTGAAGCTTTCTTT
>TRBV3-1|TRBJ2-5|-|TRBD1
CASSQVQGAYETQYF
TGTGCCAGCAGCCAGGTACAGGGGGCTTATGAGACCCAGTACTTC
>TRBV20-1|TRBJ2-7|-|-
CSALSYEQYF
TGCAGTGCTCTGTCCTACGAGCAGTACTTC
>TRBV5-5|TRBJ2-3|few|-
CASSLVALYTDTQYF
TGTGCCAGCAGCTTGGTGGCCCTATACACAGATACGCAGTATTTT
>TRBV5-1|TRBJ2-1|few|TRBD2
CASSLRLAGGPGEQFF
TGCGCCAGCAGCTTGCGGCTAGCGGGAGGGCCGGGTGAGCAGTTCTTC
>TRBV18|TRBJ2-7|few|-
CASSPSGFYEQYF
TGTGCCAGCTCACCTTCTGGGTTCTACGAGCAGTACTTC
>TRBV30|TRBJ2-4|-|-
CAWRLGVTGDIQYF
TGTGCCTGGAGACTAGGAGTCACTGGGGACATTCAGTACTTC
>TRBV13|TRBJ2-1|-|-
CASDSGPSSYNEQFF
TGTGCCAGCGACAGCGGGCCCAGCTCCTACAATGAGCAGTTCTTC
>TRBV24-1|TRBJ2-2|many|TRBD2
CATSPGGTRNTGELFF
TGTGCCACCAGTCCCGGTGGGACTAGAAACACCGGGGAGCTGTTTTTT
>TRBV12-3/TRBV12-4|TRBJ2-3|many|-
CASSPASDTQYF
TGTGCCAGCAGTCCCGCGTCAGATACGCAGTATTTT
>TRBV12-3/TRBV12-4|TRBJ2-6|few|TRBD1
CASTDYPRGSGANVLTF
TGTGCCAGCACTGACTACCCCAGGGGGAGTGGGGCCAACGTCCTGACTTTC
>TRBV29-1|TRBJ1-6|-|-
CSVATGVDSPLHF
TGCAGCGTTGCTACAGGAGTGGATTCACCCCTCCACTTT
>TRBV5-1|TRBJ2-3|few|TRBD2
CASSPTSGSDTQYF
TGCGCCAGCAGCCCGACTAGCGGGAGTGATACGCAGTATTTT
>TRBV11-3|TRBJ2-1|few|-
CASSLRVAYNEQFF
TGTGCCAGCAGCTTAAGGGTGGCCTACAATGAGCAGTTCTTC